A selection of T cell receptor beta chains follows, all from one sample in a study of T-cell memory formation after mild COVID-19. One entry per CDR3 protein results from TCRdb running MiXCR on the 5' RACE reads. The repertoire holds 450,000 or so distinct CDR3 sequences, with roughly 25% as singletons. The sequenced sample was PBMCs or a T cell subset sorted from them (not recorded which). Receptor source: an adult woman who had mild COVID-19 (a few samples of this study predate the infection). Cell type and time point are not known. CDR3s include the opening cysteine and the closing phenylalanine or tryptophan. Each record gives: J gene, V gene, D gene, clone size, CDR3 protein, CDR3 DNA. A D gene is named only where the DNA matches it firmly. A clone size is listed for some rows: how often the clone was seen (once, few, many), or a class if it is expanded.

J: TRBJ1-3; V: TRBV12-3/TRBV12-4; D: TRBD1; size: many; CDR3: CASSRQGISGNTIYF; DNA: TGTGCCAGCAGTCGACAGGGGATCTCTGGAAACACCATATATTTT
J: TRBJ2-7; V: TRBV19; D: TRBD2; size: few; CDR3: CASSIVLAGGYEQYF; DNA: TGTGCCAGTAGTATTGTTCTAGCGGGAGGCTACGAGCAGTACTTC
J: TRBJ2-1; V: TRBV6-6; D: -; size: few; CDR3: CASSSAGSRKFF; DNA: TGTGCCAGCAGTTCCGCCGGGTCCAGGAAGTTCTTC
J: TRBJ2-3; V: TRBV4-3; D: -; size: -; CDR3: CASSQAQYF; DNA: TGCGCCAGCAGCCAAGCACAGTATTTT
J: TRBJ1-2; V: TRBV2; D: -; size: -; CDR3: CASSGAFNYGYTF; DNA: TGTGCCAGCAGTGGGGCTTTCAACTATGGCTACACCTTC
J: TRBJ2-7; V: TRBV4-1; D: TRBD1; size: many; CDR3: CASSQAGTGVSYEQYF; DNA: TGCGCCAGCAGCCAAGCCGGGACAGGCGTCTCCTACGAGCAGTACTTC
J: TRBJ1-2; V: TRBV20-1; D: -; size: -; CDR3: CSASPPRGKNGYTF; DNA: TGCAGTGCTTCCCCCCCCAGGGGCAAAAATGGCTACACCTTC
J: TRBJ2-1; V: TRBV5-1; D: -; size: few; CDR3: CASSQWGDEQFF; DNA: TGCGCCAGCAGCCAGTGGGGGGATGAGCAGTTCTTC
J: TRBJ2-3; V: TRBV4-2; D: TRBD2; size: few; CDR3: CASSLLSGRTDVSTDTQYF; DNA: TGTGCCAGCAGCCTCCTTAGCGGGAGGACCGATGTTAGCACAGATACGCAGTATTTT
J: TRBJ1-1; V: TRBV12-3/TRBV12-4; D: TRBD1; size: -; CDR3: CASSLDRGHAFF; DNA: TGTGCCAGCAGTTTGGACAGGGGGCATGCTTTCTTT
J: TRBJ2-2; V: TRBV21-1; D: -; size: -; CDR3: CASRTGTGELFF; DNA: TGTGCCAGCAGAACAGGGACCGGGGAGCTGTTTTTT
J: TRBJ2-3; V: TRBV4-2; D: TRBD2; size: many; CDR3: CASSQGLAGGTDTQYF; DNA: TGTGCCAGCAGCCAAGGACTAGCGGGAGGGACAGATACGCAGTATTTT
J: TRBJ1-2; V: TRBV29-1; D: -; size: -; CDR3: CSVTGSQYGYTF; DNA: TGCAGCGTTACAGGGTCACAATATGGCTACACCTTC
J: TRBJ2-5; V: TRBV7-8; D: TRBD2; size: -; CDR3: CASSLDLSSGSGETQYF; DNA: TGTGCCAGCAGCTTAGATTTGAGTAGCGGGAGCGGAGAGACCCAGTACTTC
J: TRBJ2-6; V: TRBV24-1; D: -; size: few; CDR3: CATLSGANVLTF; DNA: TGTGCCACCCTTTCTGGGGCCAACGTCCTGACTTTC
J: TRBJ1-1; V: TRBV20-1; D: -; size: -; CDR3: CSAPGATTEAFF; DNA: TGCAGTGCTCCAGGGGCAACGACTGAAGCTTTCTTT
J: TRBJ2-1; V: TRBV10-3; D: -; size: few; CDR3: CAISAGYNEQFF; DNA: TGTGCCATCAGTGCGGGCTACAATGAGCAGTTCTTC
J: TRBJ2-7; V: TRBV11-2; D: TRBD1; size: -; CDR3: CASSLNPRGLHSYEQYF; DNA: TGTGCCAGCAGCCTAAACCCGAGGGGGCTCCACTCCTACGAGCAGTACTTC
J: TRBJ1-1; V: TRBV20-1; D: -; size: -; CDR3: CSAQSGGGNTEAFF; DNA: TGCAGTGCCCAGAGCGGGGGGGGGAACACTGAAGCTTTCTTT
J: TRBJ1-4; V: TRBV7-2; D: -; size: few; CDR3: CASSQVGLGPATNEKLFF; DNA: TGTGCCAGCAGCCAAGTCGGTTTGGGGCCAGCAACTAATGAAAAACTGTTTTTT
J: TRBJ2-2; V: TRBV12-3/TRBV12-4; D: -; size: few; CDR3: CASSLGSGELTGELFF; DNA: TGTGCCAGCTCTCTCGGGTCGGGAGAACTCACCGGGGAGCTGTTTTTT
J: TRBJ2-3; V: TRBV24-1; D: -; size: few; CDR3: CATSDHRDPTDTQYF; DNA: TGTGCCACCAGTGATCACCGAGACCCCACAGATACGCAGTATTTT
J: TRBJ2-7; V: TRBV4-1; D: -; size: few; CDR3: CASSQDMTDNIYEQYF; DNA: TGCGCCAGCAGCCAAGATATGACGGACAACATTTACGAGCAGTACTTC
J: TRBJ2-3; V: TRBV6-2/TRBV6-3; D: TRBD2; size: -; CDR3: CASSYHPSGTSTDTQYF; DNA: TGTGCCAGCAGTTACCACCCTAGCGGAACTAGCACAGATACGCAGTATTTT
J: TRBJ2-7; V: TRBV18; D: -; size: few; CDR3: CASSLGAQTYEQYF; DNA: TGTGCCAGCTCACTAGGAGCACAGACCTACGAGCAGTACTTC
J: TRBJ1-3; V: TRBV4-2; D: -; size: -; CDR3: CASSQDAGPNSGNTIYF; DNA: TGTGCCAGCAGCCAAGATGCGGGACCGAACTCTGGAAACACCATATATTTT